This T cell receptor beta chain was recovered during a study of T cells after yellow fever vaccination. Whole-study context: Preparing low-cell-number fractions relied on SMART-Seq v4 Ultra Low Input. Findings of the study overall: Only a minor proportion of clonotypes was detected across both CD4 and CD8 compartments. Most primary-vaccination clones reappeared after the booster (approximately 96% CD4, 75% to 90% CD8).

With regard to this clonotype: What it recognizes is unknown.

Conversion of TCR transcripts into cDNA relied on 5'RACE template switching, which added a universal primer site and UMIs. TCRdb re-analysed the 5' RACE reads in MiXCR, keeping a single row per CDR3 protein. Among just under 600,000 distinct CDR3 sequences, around an eighth were seen once, and the ten largest hold over 12%. This CDR3 spans 15 amino acids. Germline lookup yields CDR1 LGHDT and CDR2 YNNKEL (reference sequence). V was cut by 0 bases and J by 8 bases, with 16 bases left in between. This TCR derives from a young man who received the YFV17D yellow fever vaccine. The V call is TRBV3-1, the J call TRBJ1-1; TRBD1 might be the D (6 bases). The material sequenced was PBMCs, taken on the day of the yellow fever booster vaccination. The CDR3 nucleotides are TGTGCCAGCAGCCAAGATCCTCGGGGGGCGAGGGAAGCTTTCTTT. This gives the protein CASSQDPRGAREAFF.